This is a list of T cell receptor beta chains from one sample in a study of blood T cell repertoires in COVID-19. Using immunoSEQ multiplex PCR, the repertoire was profiled, and TCRdb retains in-frame clones only, with some absent. The table shows about 110,000 clones, with around 91% occurring only once. The sequenced sample was peripheral blood. These receptors all stem from a woman of 80 years or more with acute or convalescent COVID-19. Each CDR3 is given with its conserved first and last residue. Fields, in order: J gene, CDR3 length, V gene, CDR3 protein.

J gene: TRBJ1-4
CDR3 length: 15
V gene: TRBV2
CDR3 protein: CASSSTGASNEKLFF

J gene: TRBJ2-5
CDR3 length: 17
V gene: TRBV15
CDR3 protein: CATSRVPSGKRQETQYF

J gene: TRBJ1-4
CDR3 length: 16
V gene: TRBV30
CDR3 protein: CAWSQQGRTTNEKLFF

J gene: TRBJ1-6
CDR3 length: 17
V gene: TRBV7-2
CDR3 protein: CASSLGLSTANNSPLHF

J gene: TRBJ1-2
CDR3 length: 13
V gene: TRBV6-6
CDR3 protein: CASSPQGAVGYTF

J gene: TRBJ1-5
CDR3 length: 13
V gene: TRBV19
CDR3 protein: CASTRRGDQPQHF

J gene: TRBJ1-3
CDR3 length: 15
V gene: TRBV7-6
CDR3 protein: CASSSGQGLGNTIYF

J gene: TRBJ1-1
CDR3 length: 16
V gene: TRBV6-2/TRBV6-3
CDR3 protein: CASSYSLGPGTTEAFF

J gene: TRBJ2-2
CDR3 length: 13
V gene: TRBV12-3/TRBV12-4
CDR3 protein: CASSQGGSGELFF

J gene: TRBJ1-2
CDR3 length: 15
V gene: TRBV3-1/TRBV3-2
CDR3 protein: CASSQDRTGGCGYTF

J gene: TRBJ1-2
CDR3 length: 15
V gene: TRBV29-1
CDR3 protein: CSVEDPLGGWYGYAF

J gene: TRBJ1-5
CDR3 length: 16
V gene: TRBV18
CDR3 protein: CASSPMNRNPNQPQHF

J gene: TRBJ1-2
CDR3 length: 15
V gene: TRBV6-5
CDR3 protein: CASARAGESYYGYTF

J gene: TRBJ2-7
CDR3 length: 17
V gene: TRBV24-1
CDR3 protein: CATSEQMRRGPSYEQYF

J gene: TRBJ1-1
CDR3 length: 16
V gene: TRBV4-1
CDR3 protein: CASSQAIFTMNTEAFF

J gene: TRBJ1-1
CDR3 length: 13
V gene: TRBV10-3
CDR3 protein: CAISGGLNTEAFF

J gene: TRBJ2-5
CDR3 length: 14
V gene: TRBV7-9
CDR3 protein: CASSPRTGQETQYF

J gene: TRBJ1-2
CDR3 length: 15
V gene: TRBV12-5
CDR3 protein: CASGDPDSNRGGYTF

J gene: TRBJ2-7
CDR3 length: 13
V gene: TRBV4-3
CDR3 protein: CASSLGRAYEQYF

J gene: TRBJ1-3
CDR3 length: 16
V gene: TRBV2
CDR3 protein: CASSDLGGIGGNTIYF

J gene: TRBJ1-5
CDR3 length: 15
V gene: TRBV28
CDR3 protein: CASRLDRGSNQPQHF

J gene: TRBJ2-3
CDR3 length: 15
V gene: TRBV9
CDR3 protein: CASSVELVSTDTQYF

J gene: TRBJ1-3
CDR3 length: 15
V gene: TRBV5-4
CDR3 protein: CASSAGANSGNTIYF

J gene: TRBJ2-7
CDR3 length: 15
V gene: TRBV11-1
CDR3 protein: CASSLAGTGPYEQYF

J gene: TRBJ1-5
CDR3 length: 16
V gene: TRBV7-9
CDR3 protein: CASSPGTGDPNQPQHF

J gene: TRBJ1-2
CDR3 length: 14
V gene: TRBV18
CDR3 protein: CASSPRGVAYGYTF

J gene: TRBJ2-1
CDR3 length: 17
V gene: TRBV10-3
CDR3 protein: CAISESTGRGSYNEQFF

J gene: TRBJ1-1
CDR3 length: 11
V gene: TRBV29-1
CDR3 protein: CSGTTGAEAFF

J gene: TRBJ1-5
CDR3 length: 15
V gene: TRBV2
CDR3 protein: CASSASGDRNQPQHF

J gene: TRBJ1-6
CDR3 length: 15
V gene: TRBV5-6
CDR3 protein: CASSAGRGGYSPLHF

J gene: TRBJ1-5
CDR3 length: 13
V gene: TRBV2
CDR3 protein: CASSFDRVQPQHF

J gene: TRBJ1-1
CDR3 length: 13
V gene: TRBV12-3/TRBV12-4
CDR3 protein: CASSREGDTEAFF

J gene: TRBJ1-1
CDR3 length: 13
V gene: TRBV6-5
CDR3 protein: CASTQGSYTEAFF

J gene: TRBJ1-2
CDR3 length: 14
V gene: TRBV5-1
CDR3 protein: CASSLAGGGYGYTF

J gene: TRBJ2-7
CDR3 length: 15
V gene: TRBV27
CDR3 protein: CASSVRDRDPYEQYF

J gene: TRBJ2-5
CDR3 length: 14
V gene: TRBV27
CDR3 protein: CASRRQGAQETQYF

J gene: TRBJ2-7
CDR3 length: 15
V gene: TRBV29-1
CDR3 protein: CSVGSGTGDRYEQYF

J gene: TRBJ2-2
CDR3 length: 16
V gene: TRBV3-1/TRBV3-2
CDR3 protein: CASSPKRWGDTGELFF

J gene: TRBJ1-5
CDR3 length: 14
V gene: TRBV6-6
CDR3 protein: CASSYVAGNQPQHF

J gene: TRBJ1-4
CDR3 length: 15
V gene: TRBV7-9
CDR3 protein: CASSTGQTGDEKLFF

J gene: TRBJ1-1
CDR3 length: 15
V gene: TRBV6-5
CDR3 protein: CASSYSAGLNTEAFF

J gene: TRBJ2-7
CDR3 length: 14
V gene: TRBV30
CDR3 protein: CAWSEGGTSYEQYF

J gene: TRBJ1-1
CDR3 length: 14
V gene: TRBV5-4
CDR3 protein: CASSLDQVNTEAFF

J gene: TRBJ2-1
CDR3 length: 15
V gene: TRBV27
CDR3 protein: CASSNRPDTYNEQFF

J gene: TRBJ2-5
CDR3 length: 14
V gene: TRBV18
CDR3 protein: CASSPRGGPETQYF

J gene: TRBJ2-7
CDR3 length: 15
V gene: TRBV4-1
CDR3 protein: CASSQETRGPYEQYF

J gene: TRBJ2-3
CDR3 length: 17
V gene: TRBV7-9
CDR3 protein: CASSSRTSGSSTDTQYF

J gene: TRBJ2-7
CDR3 length: 13
V gene: TRBV27
CDR3 protein: CASRPVGAYEQYF

J gene: TRBJ2-7
CDR3 length: 14
V gene: TRBV5-5
CDR3 protein: CASSKLQATYEQYF

J gene: TRBJ1-2
CDR3 length: 13
V gene: TRBV28
CDR3 protein: CASSPRLDYGYTF

J gene: TRBJ2-5
CDR3 length: 14
V gene: TRBV18
CDR3 protein: CASSRPGFQETQYF

J gene: TRBJ1-1
CDR3 length: 15
V gene: TRBV4-3
CDR3 protein: CASSPGDRRDTEAFF

J gene: TRBJ1-2
CDR3 length: 13
V gene: TRBV30
CDR3 protein: CAWSPRDRASPTF

J gene: TRBJ2-5
CDR3 length: 15
V gene: TRBV7-6
CDR3 protein: CASSPRLGLMETQYF

J gene: TRBJ2-2
CDR3 length: 17
V gene: TRBV5-5
CDR3 protein: CASSSMGQDRNTGELFF